This T cell receptor beta chain was retrieved from a study of tumor-infiltrating lymphocytes in localized non-small cell lung cancer (dated by TCRdb to the early 2020s). In terms of the full investigation: The cohort included patients whose samples were collected after neoadjuvant chemotherapy, as well as both smokers and never-smokers and several histologies. Each patient provided resected tumor tissue plus uninvolved lung tissue from the same patient, with the uninvolved lung tissue described as non-adjacent to the tumor. Alongside flow cytometry, multiplex immunofluorescence, RNA-seq, exome sequencing and proteomics, TCR sequencing was applied to the same patients as one of several integrated assays. In total, the ICON cohort consisted of over a hundred surgical patients with localized non-small cell lung cancer who had their tumors resected. For 50 to 55 patients, immunoSEQ T-cell fraction was compared between paired tumor and uninvolved lung.

What the research found in general, with its limitations: Since assay coverage differed from patient to patient depending on how much tissue was available, TCR sequencing was done for only a subset of the cohort. Recurrence-free survival showed no association with tumor T-cell fraction from TCR sequencing (p = 0.61). No difference in TCR-derived T-cell fraction was observed between the flow cytometry-defined immunotypes IM1 (good prognosis) and IM2 (poor prognosis). Higher T cell infiltration in tumors than in uninvolved lung tissue was supported by TCRbeta sequencing, consistent with immunofluorescence CD3 counts. Because different assays used different pieces of the same tissue, intratumor heterogeneity could not be separated from technical variation.

The CDR3 runs 14 residues from the cysteine to the phenylalanine. This entry keeps only the CDR3 DNA: 42 bases, framed from base 1. According to the germline V gene, CDR1 reads SGHRS and CDR2 reads YFSETQ. V lost 2 bases and J lost 5 bases; the stretch between them is 13 bases long. The immunoSEQ assay used for TCR sequencing gave the T-cell fraction in both tumor and uninvolved lung tissue. The paper's data handling went like this. In the survival analysis, patients were divided into a high T-cell fraction group (upper tertile) and a low T-cell fraction group (lower two tertiles), and the two groups were compared using a log-rank test. A signed-rank test was used to test differences in T-cell fraction between paired tumor and uninvolved lung samples. TCRdb took over this immuneACCESS table, retaining in-frame rearrangements with V and J assigned. Such tables are incomplete; in checked studies, under half of the missing clones stem from an unresolved V gene, and the remainder is unexplained. V, J and clone size are those of that table, while D and trimming were read from the DNA. The sample records over 10,000 clones, more than 65% of which are singletons. Around 13% of the sample rests with the top ten.

ICON enrollment began in the first half of 2016, and the last patient was enrolled in 2018. From a subcohort of some 76 patients, fresh tumor and matched uninvolved tissue were collected for in-depth immune analyses, including TCR sequencing. TCR sequencing was performed on DNA isolated from bulk tissue, without cell sorting. With regard to this clone: It has no known antigen specificity. The record has no base qualities; no much larger clone is one base away.

The TCR sequence derives from a human donor with non-small cell lung cancer. Source material: lung tumor tissue. The rearrangement combines TRBV5-1 with TRBJ1-2; the best D guess is TRBD1, with 5 bases matching. The DNA is as follows: TGCGCCAGCAGCTTTGAAGGGGCGGTTTATGGCTACACCTTC. Translated, this gives CASSFEGAVYGYTF.